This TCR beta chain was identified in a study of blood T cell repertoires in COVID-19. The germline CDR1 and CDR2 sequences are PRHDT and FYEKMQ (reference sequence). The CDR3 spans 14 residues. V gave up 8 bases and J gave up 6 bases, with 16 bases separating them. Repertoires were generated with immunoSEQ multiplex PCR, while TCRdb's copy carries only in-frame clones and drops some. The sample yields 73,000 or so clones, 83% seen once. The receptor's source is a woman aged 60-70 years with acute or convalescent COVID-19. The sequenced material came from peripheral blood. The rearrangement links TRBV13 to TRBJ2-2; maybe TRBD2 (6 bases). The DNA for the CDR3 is TGTGCCAGCTCCTGGCGGGGCGCGCCCGGGGAGCTGTTTTTT. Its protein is CASSWRGAPGELFF.